These 5 T cell receptor beta chains came from one sample sequenced in a study of tumor and adjacent non-tumor tissue in lung cancer. No cell sorting was done before RNA was extracted from the tissue. Three rounds of nested PCR, following a modified ARM-PCR protocol, produced the TCRbeta library. From the multiplex PCR reads, TCRdb called clonotypes with MiXCR, one entry per CDR3 protein. In the table there are about 79,000 distinct CDR3 sequences, over 60% of which are singletons. Specimen: lung tumor tissue. Receptors originate from a middle-aged woman with non-small cell lung cancer.

This clonotype has only a few counts. The chain links TRBV28 to TRBJ2-4; TRBD1 matches at 7 bases. V dropped 5 bases and J dropped 7; count of bases not matched to a gene: 8. Germline CDR1 MDHEN, CDR2 SYDVKM. This CDR3 contains 14 residues. This chain's CDR3 is CASSPLGQVNIQYF. The CDR3 region has the DNA TGTGCCAGCAGTCCCTTAGGACAGGTGAACATTCAGTACTTC.

Of note for this clonotype: A much larger clone differs by one base, so this may be a read error. The gene calls are TRBV6-5 and TRBJ1-2; no reliable D call. Germline assignment: CDR1 MNHEY and CDR2 SVGAGI. The CDR3 length is 12 residues. The CDR3 DNA sequence: TGTGCCAGCAGTTACTCGGGATACGGCTACATCTTC. Protein: CASSYSGYGYIF.

Concerning this clonotype: A junction end diverges from the germline sequence, so it may reflect a read error. The CDR3 reads CSVAMTSGSYNEQFF. In DNA form, the CDR3 reads TGCAGCGTTGCTATGACTAGCGGCTCCTACAATGAGCAGTTTTTC. The chain is built from TRBV29-1 and TRBJ2-1, with 9 bases lining up with TRBD2. Germline V gene data show CDR1 as SQVTM and CDR2 as ANQGSEA. The CDR3 is made up of 15 amino acids.

Comments on this clonotype: A much more abundant neighbour one base away suggests this may be a read error. This sequence joins TRBV6-5 and TRBJ2-1, with unresolved D. CDR1 MNHEY and CDR2 SVGAGI come from the germline V gene. CDR3 length equals 14 residues. V was cut by 8 bases and J by 5 bases, with 16 bases left in between. The CDR3 reads CASPSCLLNNEQFF. In DNA, the CDR3 is TGTGCCAGCCCATCGTGTCTTCTCAACAATGAGCAGTTCTTC.

Concerning this clonotype itself: The CDR3 does not close with the conserved phenylalanine or tryptophan, likely indicating a read error. CDR3 sequence reads: CASCAGTGIGEQYL. Written as DNA, the CDR3 is TGTGCCAGCTGCGCGGGGACAGGGATCGGGGAGCAGTACTTA. The V gene is TRBV5-4, the J gene TRBJ2-7, with 9 bases fitting TRBD1. V shed 7 bases, J shed 7 bases, and the junction held 12 bases outside the gene matches. The germline gives CDR1 SGHNT, CDR2 YYREEE (reference sequence). There are 14 residues in the CDR3.